This record covers a single TCR beta chain. Its antigen is not yet known. Within one base of it there is no much larger clone, and no base qualities were kept. The CDR3 sequence holds 13 residues, the cysteine and phenylalanine included. Only the CDR3 part of the read is kept: 39 bases, read in frame from the first base. CDR1 and CDR2 (SNHLY, FYNNEI) derive from the germline V gene. V is reduced by 4 bases and J by 7 bases, leaving a spacing of 13 bases between them. The sample comes from a study of T cell responses to AZD1222 COVID-19 vaccine (dated by TCRdb to the early 2020s). Broadly, across the study: TCR sequencing was performed for roughly 250 trial participants, of whom about 200 were given two doses of AZD1222 and around 25 were given two doses of MenACWY control vaccine. Enrollment into the trials was organized by age into subgroups of 18-55, 56-69 and 70-plus years, and those subgroups contained approximately 150, 30 and 60 TCR-sequenced participants, respectively.

The CDR3 regions of human TCRbeta chains were analyzed by immunosequencing. In the authors' own workflow: Repertoire TCRs were checked for matches against a reference library of SARS-CoV-2-specific TCRs that had been generated using the MIRA antigen-specificity platform. Breadth was defined as the fraction of unique TCRs that were SARS-CoV-2-associated. Depth was defined as the fraction of total T cells that were SARS-CoV-2-associated. Each spike-specific TCR was assigned to its reactive spike region and to a CD4 or CD8 class using the MIRA data. Log10-transformed breadth and depth values were compared by one-way ANOVA with Sidak's multiple comparisons tests. The source is immuneACCESS, and TCRdb retained only in-frame sequences with V and J called. Part of the clones is not carried over; for the studies checked, unresolved V genes explain less than half of this, and the remainder is unexplained. The V and J calls and clone size are taken from that table; D and trimming were inferred from the DNA. Recorded for this sample are around 150,000 clones; 88% of them occurred a single time. Together, the top ten hold around 4.5% of the sample.

The investigation overall reported the following: After two AZD1222 doses, spike-specific TCR breadth and depth were significantly higher than at day 0 and than in MenACWY recipients. Epitopes outside the regions mutated in the B.1.351 and B.1.1.7 variants were reportedly recognized by nearly half of the unique spike-specific TCRs. The 56-69-year group was small, and its depth increase did not reach significance, likely because of low power. Conclusions about previously exposed vaccinees are limited because only five or six AZD1222 recipients were SARS-CoV-2 seropositive at baseline. CD4 TCRs associated with the vaccine covered the entire spike protein, and the dominant responses were in regions 160-218 and 743-854. Because no day 14 peak-response samples were available, the repertoires could be characterized only after the peak T cell response. Participants were mostly white British, with more females than males. The authors suggested clonal diversity may have been underestimated.

The time point tag for this specimen amounts to: about 28 days (+/-7) after the second vaccine dose. AZD1222 recipients whose second dose came at about 4 weeks and those whose second dose came at about 12 weeks were combined into one group, since spike-specific TCR depth and breadth did not differ between the two schedules. Vaccinee samples were obtained from the UK trials COV001 and COV002, which included a single-blind randomized controlled phase 2/3 trial of AZD1222 (ChAdOx1 nCoV-19) in healthy adults. Trial participant PBMC samples were collected at day 0 and day 28 after the second dose for TCRbeta chain sequencing.

Source: peripheral blood, taken 28 days after the second AZD1222 dose. This sequence was found in an adult who received the AZD1222 COVID-19 vaccine. Here the chain combines TRBV2 and TRBJ2-5; the best D guess is TRBD1, with 5 bases matching. In nucleotides, the sequence is TGTGCCAGCAGTGTTGGCGGCCAGGGGACCCAGTACTTC. This is translated as CASSVGGQGTQYF.